This T cell receptor (beta chain) emerged from a study of blood T cell repertoires in COVID-19. This CDR3 is 16 amino acids long. CDR1 is KGHSH and CDR2 is LQKENI in the germline V gene. J was trimmed by 0 bases and V by 4 bases; bases with no gene match: 5. Libraries were prepared by immunoSEQ multiplex PCR; TCRdb keeps only in-frame clonotypes and omits some of them. The table lists just over 50,000 clones, roughly 87% of them singletons, with approximately 15% in the top ten. The receptor's source is a human donor with active COVID-19. The donor label of this sample is uncertain. The gene calls are TRBV18 and TRBJ2-5, with 10 bases fitting TRBD2. The sample comprised peripheral blood. The CDR3 sequence: CASSRGLAANQETQYF. The CDR3 DNA sequence: TGTGCCAGCTCACGCGGACTAGCGGCGAACCAAGAGACCCAGTACTTC.